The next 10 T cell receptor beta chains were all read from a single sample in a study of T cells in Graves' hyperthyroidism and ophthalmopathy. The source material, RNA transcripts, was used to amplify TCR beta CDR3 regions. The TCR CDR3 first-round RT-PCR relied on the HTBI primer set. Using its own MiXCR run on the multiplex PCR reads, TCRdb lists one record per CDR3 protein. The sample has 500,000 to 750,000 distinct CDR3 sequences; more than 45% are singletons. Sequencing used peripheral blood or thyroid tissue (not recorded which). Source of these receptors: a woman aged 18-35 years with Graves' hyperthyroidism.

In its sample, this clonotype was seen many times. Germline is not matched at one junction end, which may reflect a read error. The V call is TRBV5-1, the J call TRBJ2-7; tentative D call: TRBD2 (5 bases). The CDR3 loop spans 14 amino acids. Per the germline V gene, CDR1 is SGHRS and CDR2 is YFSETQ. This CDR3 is CTSSLEADFYEQYF. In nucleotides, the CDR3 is TGCACCAGCAGCTTGGAAGCGGACTTCTACGAGCAGTACTTC. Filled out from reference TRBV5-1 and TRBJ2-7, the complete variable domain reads KAGVTQTPRYLIKTRGQQVTLSCSPISGHRSVSWYQQTPGQGLQFLFEYFSETQRNKGNFPGRFSGRQFSNSRSEMNVSTLELGDSALYLCTSSLEADFYEQYFGPGTRLTVT.

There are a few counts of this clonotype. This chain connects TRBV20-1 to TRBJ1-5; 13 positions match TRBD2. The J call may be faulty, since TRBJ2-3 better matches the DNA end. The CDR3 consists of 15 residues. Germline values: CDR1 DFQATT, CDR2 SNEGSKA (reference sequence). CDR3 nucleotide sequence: TGCAGTGCTTGGACTAGCGGGAGTTTCACAGATACGCAGTATTTT. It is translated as CSAWTSGSFTDTQYF.

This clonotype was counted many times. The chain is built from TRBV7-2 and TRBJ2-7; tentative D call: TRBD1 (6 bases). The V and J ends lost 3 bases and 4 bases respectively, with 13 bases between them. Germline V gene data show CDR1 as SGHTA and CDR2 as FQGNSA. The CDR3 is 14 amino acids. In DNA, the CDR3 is TGTGCCAGCAGCTTCCCAGGGGCAGCGTACGAGCAGTACTTC. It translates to CASSFPGAAYEQYF.

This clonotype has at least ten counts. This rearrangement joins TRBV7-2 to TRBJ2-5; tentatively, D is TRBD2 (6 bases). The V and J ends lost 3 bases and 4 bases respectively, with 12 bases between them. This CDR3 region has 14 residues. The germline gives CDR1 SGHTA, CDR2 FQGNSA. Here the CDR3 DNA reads TGTGCCAGCAGCTTTAGCGGAAATCGAGAGACCCAGTACTTC. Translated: CASSFSGNRETQYF. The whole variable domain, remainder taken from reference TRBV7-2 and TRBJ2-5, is GAGVSQSPSNKVTEKGKDVELRCDPISGHTALYWYRQSLGQGLEFLIYFQGNSAPDKSGLPSDRFSAERTGGSVSTLTIQRTQQEDSAVYLCASSFSGNRETQYFGPGTRLLVL.

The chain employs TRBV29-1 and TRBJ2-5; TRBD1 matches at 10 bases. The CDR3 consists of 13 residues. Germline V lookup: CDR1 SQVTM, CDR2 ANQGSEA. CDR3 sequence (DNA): TGCAGTTACGGGACAGGGGAGGGTGAGACCCAGTACTTC. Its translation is CSYGTGEGETQYF.

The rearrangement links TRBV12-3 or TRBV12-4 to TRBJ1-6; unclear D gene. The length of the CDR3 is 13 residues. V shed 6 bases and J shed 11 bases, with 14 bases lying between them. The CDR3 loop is CASSQSSQPPLHF. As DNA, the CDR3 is TGTGCCAGCAGCCAATCGTCCCAGCCACCCCTCCACTTT.

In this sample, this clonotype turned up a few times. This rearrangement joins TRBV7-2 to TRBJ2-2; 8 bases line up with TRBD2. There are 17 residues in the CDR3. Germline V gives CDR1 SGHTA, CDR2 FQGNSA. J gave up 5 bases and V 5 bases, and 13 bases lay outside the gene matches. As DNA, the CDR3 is TGTGCCAGCAGCCCGCAGGGTGCGGGAGGTTTTACCGGGGAGCTGTTTTTT. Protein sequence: CASSPQGAGGFTGELFF.

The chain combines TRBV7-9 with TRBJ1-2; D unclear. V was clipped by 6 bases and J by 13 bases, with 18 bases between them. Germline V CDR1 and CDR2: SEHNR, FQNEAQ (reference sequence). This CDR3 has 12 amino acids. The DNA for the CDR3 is TGTGCCAGCAGTTCCCCGACAACTCAGCCCACCTTC. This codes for CASSSPTTQPTF.

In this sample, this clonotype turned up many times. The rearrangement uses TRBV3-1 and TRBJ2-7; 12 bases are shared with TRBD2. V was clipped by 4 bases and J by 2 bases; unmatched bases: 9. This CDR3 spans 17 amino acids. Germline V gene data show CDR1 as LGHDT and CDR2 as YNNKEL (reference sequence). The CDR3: CASSRRTSGISTYEQYF. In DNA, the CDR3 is TGTGCCAGCAGCCGAAGGACTAGCGGGATAAGTACCTACGAGCAGTACTTC.

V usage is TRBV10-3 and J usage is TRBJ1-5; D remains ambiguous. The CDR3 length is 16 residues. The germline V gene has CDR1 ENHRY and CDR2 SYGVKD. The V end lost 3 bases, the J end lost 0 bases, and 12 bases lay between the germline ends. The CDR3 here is CAISDPGRSSNQPQHF. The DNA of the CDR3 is TGTGCCATCAGTGACCCCGGACGGAGTAGCAATCAGCCCCAGCATTTT.